This TCR beta chain was sequenced for a study of shared clonotypes between healthy human individuals. Genomic DNA of each subset was evenly split across several immunoSEQ plates. The assay was immunoSEQ multiplex PCR, and TCRdb's table has in-frame clones only and misses some. The sample lists 450,000 to 500,000 clones; 76% were seen once. The CDR3 is made up of 13 amino acids. Per the germline V gene, CDR1 is SGHVS and CDR2 is FQNEAQ. V lost 3 bases, J lost 3 bases, and 7 bases lay in between. This clone was seen only a few times. Its antigen is currently unknown. This sample includes further DNA sequences coding for the same CDR3. Points from the study as a whole: The donor pool, a small one, limited the genetic and exposure-history diversity represented.

The origin of this receptor is a woman in her forties in good health. Some clones in this sample may be carry-over from other donors' samples. V usage is TRBV7-8 and J usage is TRBJ2-3; tentatively, D is TRBD1 (6 bases). Sequencing used PBMCs. The CDR3 DNA reads as TGTGCCAGCAGCTTGCAGGGGACAGATACGCAGTATTTT. Translating it yields CASSLQGTDTQYF.